The sequence of this TCR beta chain was determined in a study of blood T cells in healthy people across ages. This clonotype showed up many times. Alongside a J-beta primer mix, a sample-barcoded 5' primer served in a second PCR lasting roughly 7 to 12 cycles. Carrying 12 random nucleotides, a template-switch adaptor labeled each individual cDNA molecule. TCRdb used MiXCR to reprocess the 5' RACE reads, holding one entry per CDR3 protein. The sample consists of under 2 million distinct CDR3 sequences, 30% to 40% of them appearing once. Trimming pared 5 bases from V and 3 bases from J, leaving 10 bases between. Per the germline V gene, CDR1 is SEHNR and CDR2 is FQNEAQ (reference sequence). There are 13 residues in the CDR3.

The sequence was collected from a woman aged 25 to 39 in good health. Sequenced input: blood. This chain connects TRBV7-9 to TRBJ2-5, with no clear D. CDR3 sequence reads: CASSNDWEETQYF. The CDR3 DNA reads as TGTGCCAGCAGCAATGATTGGGAAGAGACCCAGTACTTC.